The sequence of this TCR beta chain was determined in a study of glioma-infiltrating T cells after dendritic cell vaccination. Study-level background: Patients received three intradermal dendritic cell vaccine injections at biweekly intervals.

Germline trimming cut 1 base from V and 2 bases from J; bases unmatched to any gene: 8. CDR1 and CDR2 (germline): MNHNS, SASEGT. This CDR3 region has 17 residues. Isocitrate dehydrogenase mutation was absent in all glioblastoma patients. Sequenced by immunoSEQ multiplex PCR; TCRdb stores in-frame clones only, minus some. Of about 82,000 clones in the sample, about 90% were seen once. The receptor was derived from a human donor with glioblastoma. The J gene is TRBJ2-3, the V gene TRBV6-1; 8 bases are shared with TRBD2. Sequencing used blood, obtained before dendritic cell vaccination. Written as DNA, the CDR3 is TGTGCCAGCAGTGAAGTAGCGGGGCCCTCAACCACAGATACGCAGTATTTT. As protein: CASSEVAGPSTTDTQYF.